This entry concerns a single T cell receptor (beta chain). TCR beta CDR3 region amplification was performed from RNA transcripts. HTBI primers were used for first-round RT-PCR of the TCR CDR3. TCRdb reanalysed the multiplex PCR reads using MiXCR and keeps one entry per CDR3 protein. In the table there are approximately 570,000 distinct CDR3 sequences, less than 20% of which are singletons. Clinical symptoms, serum thyroxine and TRAb, thyroid ultrasound and orbital computed tomography together formed the diagnostic basis. Fresh peripheral blood, roughly 9.8 ml of it, supplied the PBMCs. This specimen belongs to a study of T cells in Graves' hyperthyroidism and ophthalmopathy. Germline CDR1 reads SGHRS; CDR2 reads YFSETQ. The CDR3 runs 15 residues. V lost 2 bases, J lost 2 bases, and 12 bases lay in between.

This chain links TRBV5-1 with TRBJ2-3; D is unresolved. This receptor was identified in a man aged 35 to 55 with Graves' ophthalmopathy. Material: blood. The CDR3 coding sequence is TGCGCCAGCAGCTTTGGTGTAGACCTCACAGATACGCAGTATTTT. Translated, it gives CASSFGVDLTDTQYF.